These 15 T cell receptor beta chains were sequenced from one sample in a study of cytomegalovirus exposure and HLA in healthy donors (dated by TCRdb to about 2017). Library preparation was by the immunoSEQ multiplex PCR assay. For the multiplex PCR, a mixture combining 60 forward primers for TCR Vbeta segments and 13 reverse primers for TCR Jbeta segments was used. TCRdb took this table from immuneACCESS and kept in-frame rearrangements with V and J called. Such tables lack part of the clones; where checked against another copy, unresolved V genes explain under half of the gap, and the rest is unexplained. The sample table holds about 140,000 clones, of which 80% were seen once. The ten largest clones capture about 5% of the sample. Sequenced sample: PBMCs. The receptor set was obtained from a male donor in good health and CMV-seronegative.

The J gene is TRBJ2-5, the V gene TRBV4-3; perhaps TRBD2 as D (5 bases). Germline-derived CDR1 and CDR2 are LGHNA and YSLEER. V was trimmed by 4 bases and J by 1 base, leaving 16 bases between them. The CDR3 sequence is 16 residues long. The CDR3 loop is CASSRAAADLQETQYF. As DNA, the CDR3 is TGCGCCAGCAGCCGGGCCGCAGCGGATCTCCAAGAGACCCAGTACTTC.

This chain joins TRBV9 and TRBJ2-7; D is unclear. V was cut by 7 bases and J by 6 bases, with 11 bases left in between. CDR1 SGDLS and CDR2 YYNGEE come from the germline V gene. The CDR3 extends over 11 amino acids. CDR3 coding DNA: TGTGCCAGCGGAGCCGAAAGCGAGCAGTACTTC. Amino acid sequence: CASGAESEQYF.

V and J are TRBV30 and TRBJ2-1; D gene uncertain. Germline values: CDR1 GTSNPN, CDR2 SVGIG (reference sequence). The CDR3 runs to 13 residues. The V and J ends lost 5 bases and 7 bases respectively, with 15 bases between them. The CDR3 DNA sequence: TGTGCCTGGTCTAATGTGGTCCGTAATGAGCAGTTCTTC. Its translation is CAWSNVVRNEQFF.

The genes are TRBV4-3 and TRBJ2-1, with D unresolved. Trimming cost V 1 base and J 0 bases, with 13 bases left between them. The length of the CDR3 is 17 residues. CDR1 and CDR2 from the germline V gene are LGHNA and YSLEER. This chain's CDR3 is CASSQALSPSSYNEQFF. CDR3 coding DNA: TGCGCCAGCAGCCAAGCTCTGAGTCCGAGCTCCTACAATGAGCAGTTCTTC.

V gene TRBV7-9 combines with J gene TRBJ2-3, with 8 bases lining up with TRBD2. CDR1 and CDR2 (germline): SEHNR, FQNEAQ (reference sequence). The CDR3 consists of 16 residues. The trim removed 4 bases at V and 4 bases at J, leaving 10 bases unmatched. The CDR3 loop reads CASSSGTSFEADTQYF. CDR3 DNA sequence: TGTGCCAGCAGCTCAGGGACTAGTTTTGAGGCAGATACGCAGTATTTT.

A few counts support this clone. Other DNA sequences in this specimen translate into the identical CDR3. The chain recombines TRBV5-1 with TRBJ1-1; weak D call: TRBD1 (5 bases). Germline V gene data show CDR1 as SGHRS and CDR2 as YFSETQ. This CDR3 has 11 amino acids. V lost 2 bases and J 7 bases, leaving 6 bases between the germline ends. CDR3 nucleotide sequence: TGCGCCAGCAGCTTCGGGGGTGAAGCTTTCTTT. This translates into CASSFGGEAFF.

CDR3 bases: TGTGCCAGCAGCGTACCCGGACTAGTCGGCGAGCAGTACTTC. This encodes CASSVPGLVGEQYF. The rearrangement joins TRBV9 to TRBJ2-7; the match to TRBD2 covers 7 bases. There are 14 residues in the CDR3. From germline, CDR1 is SGDLS and CDR2 YYNGEE. J gave up 6 bases and V 1 base, and 7 bases lay outside the gene matches.

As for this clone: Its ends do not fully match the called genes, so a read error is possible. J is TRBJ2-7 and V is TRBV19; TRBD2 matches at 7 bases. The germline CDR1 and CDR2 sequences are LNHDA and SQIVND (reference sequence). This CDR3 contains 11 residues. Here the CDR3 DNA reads TGTGCCACCGGGGAGGGCTACGAGCGGTACTTC. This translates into CATGEGYERYF. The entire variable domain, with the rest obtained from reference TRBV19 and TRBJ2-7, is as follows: DGGITQSPKYLFRKEGQNVTLSCEQNLNHDAMYWYRQDPGQGLRLIYYSQIVNDFQKGDIAEGYSVSREKKESFPLTVTSAQKNPTAFYLCATGEGYERYFGPGTRLTVT.

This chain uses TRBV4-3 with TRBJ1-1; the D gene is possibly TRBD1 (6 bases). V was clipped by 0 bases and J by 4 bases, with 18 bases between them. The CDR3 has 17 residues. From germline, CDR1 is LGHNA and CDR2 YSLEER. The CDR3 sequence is CASSQDGAGVRGTEAFF. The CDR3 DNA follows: TGCGCCAGCAGCCAAGATGGCGCAGGGGTTAGGGGCACTGAAGCTTTCTTT.

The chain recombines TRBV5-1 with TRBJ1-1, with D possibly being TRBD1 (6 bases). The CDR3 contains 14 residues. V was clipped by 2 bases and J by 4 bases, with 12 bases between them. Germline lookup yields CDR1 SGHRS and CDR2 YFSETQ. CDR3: CASSFAGASTEAFF. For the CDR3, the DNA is TGCGCCAGCAGCTTCGCAGGGGCCAGCACTGAAGCTTTCTTT.

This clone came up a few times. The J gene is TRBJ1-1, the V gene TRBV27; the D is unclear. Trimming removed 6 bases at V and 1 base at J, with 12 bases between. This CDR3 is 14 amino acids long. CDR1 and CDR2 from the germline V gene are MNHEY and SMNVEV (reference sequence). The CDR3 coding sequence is TGTGCCAGCAGCCCCCTGCAGAAGAACACTGAAGCTTTCTTT. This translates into CASSPLQKNTEAFF.

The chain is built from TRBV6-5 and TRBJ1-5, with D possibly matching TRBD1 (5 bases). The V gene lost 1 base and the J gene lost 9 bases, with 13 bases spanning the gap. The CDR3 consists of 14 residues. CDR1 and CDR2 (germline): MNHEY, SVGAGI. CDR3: CASSYYRGIGPQHF. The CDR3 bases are TGTGCCAGCAGTTACTATAGGGGAATCGGGCCCCAGCATTTT.

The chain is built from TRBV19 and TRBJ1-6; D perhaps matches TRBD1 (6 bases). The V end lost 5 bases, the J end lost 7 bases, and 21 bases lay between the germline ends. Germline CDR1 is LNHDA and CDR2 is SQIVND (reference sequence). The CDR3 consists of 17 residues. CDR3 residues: CASSPSLTGLLNSPLHF. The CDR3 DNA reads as TGTGCCAGTAGTCCCTCCTTGACAGGACTTCTGAATTCACCCCTCCACTTT.

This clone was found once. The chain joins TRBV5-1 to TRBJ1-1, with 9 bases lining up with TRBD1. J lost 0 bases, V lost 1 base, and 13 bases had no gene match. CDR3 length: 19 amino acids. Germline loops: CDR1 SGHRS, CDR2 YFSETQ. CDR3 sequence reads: CASSLPIPLDRGLNTEAFF. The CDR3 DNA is TGCGCCAGCAGCTTGCCAATCCCACTGGACAGGGGCCTGAACACTGAAGCTTTCTTT.

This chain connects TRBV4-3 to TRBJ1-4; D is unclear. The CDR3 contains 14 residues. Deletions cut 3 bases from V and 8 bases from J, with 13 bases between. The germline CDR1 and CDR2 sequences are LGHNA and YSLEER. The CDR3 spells CASSQGRAGEKLFF. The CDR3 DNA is TGCGCCAGCAGCCAGGGGAGGGCCGGGGAAAAACTGTTTTTT.